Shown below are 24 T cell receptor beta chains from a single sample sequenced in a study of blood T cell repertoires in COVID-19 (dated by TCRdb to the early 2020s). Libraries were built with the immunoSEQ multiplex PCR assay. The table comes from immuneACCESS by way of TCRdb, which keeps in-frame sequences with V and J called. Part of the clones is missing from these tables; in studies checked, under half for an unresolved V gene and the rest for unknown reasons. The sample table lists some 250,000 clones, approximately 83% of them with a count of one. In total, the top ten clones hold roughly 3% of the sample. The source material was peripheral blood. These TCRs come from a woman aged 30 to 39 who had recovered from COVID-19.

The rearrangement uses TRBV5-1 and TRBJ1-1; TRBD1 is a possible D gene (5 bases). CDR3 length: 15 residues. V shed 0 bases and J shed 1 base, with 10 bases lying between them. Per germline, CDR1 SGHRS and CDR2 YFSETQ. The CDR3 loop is CASSLEVGQNTEAFF. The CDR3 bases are TGCGCCAGCAGCTTGGAGGTAGGACAGAACACTGAAGCTTTCTTT.

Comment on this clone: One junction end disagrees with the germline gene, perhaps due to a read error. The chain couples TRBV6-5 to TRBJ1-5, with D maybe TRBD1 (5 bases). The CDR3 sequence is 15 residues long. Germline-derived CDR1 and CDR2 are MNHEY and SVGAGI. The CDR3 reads CASNYRDSSNQPQHF. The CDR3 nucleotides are TGTGCCAGCAATTACCGGGACTCTAGCAATCAGCCCCAGCATTTT.

The CDR3 bases are TGTGCCATCAGTCTGGCATCCGGGAACTATGGCTACACCTTC. Its translation: CAISLASGNYGYTF. This chain connects TRBV10-3 to TRBJ1-2; unclear D gene. This CDR3 has 14 amino acids. Germline V lookup: CDR1 ENHRY, CDR2 SYGVKD. V was pared by 5 bases and J by 2 bases, with 12 bases between.

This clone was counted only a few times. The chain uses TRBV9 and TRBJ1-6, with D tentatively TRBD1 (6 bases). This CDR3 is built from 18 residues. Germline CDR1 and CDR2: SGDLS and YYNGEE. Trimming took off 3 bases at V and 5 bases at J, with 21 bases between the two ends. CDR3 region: CASSALPGADKDNSPLHF. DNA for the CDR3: TGTGCCAGCAGCGCCCTCCCAGGGGCCGACAAGGATAATTCACCCCTCCACTTT.

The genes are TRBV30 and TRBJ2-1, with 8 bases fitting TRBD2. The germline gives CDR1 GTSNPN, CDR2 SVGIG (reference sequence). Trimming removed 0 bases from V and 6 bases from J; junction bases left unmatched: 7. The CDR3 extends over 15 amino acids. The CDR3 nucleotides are TGTGCCTGGAGTGTACTAAGCGGGGGTAGCAATGAGCAGTTCTTC. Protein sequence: CAWSVLSGGSNEQFF.

The CDR3 spells CAISTSGGAGINEQFF. The CDR3 nucleotides read TGTGCCATCAGTACTAGCGGGGGGGCCGGGATAAATGAGCAGTTCTTC. The V gene is TRBV10-3, the J gene TRBJ2-1; 13 bases are a match to TRBD2. Trimming at V came to 5 bases and at J to 7 bases, leaving 8 bases not matched to a gene. This CDR3 is built from 16 residues. Germline-derived CDR1 and CDR2 are ENHRY and SYGVKD.

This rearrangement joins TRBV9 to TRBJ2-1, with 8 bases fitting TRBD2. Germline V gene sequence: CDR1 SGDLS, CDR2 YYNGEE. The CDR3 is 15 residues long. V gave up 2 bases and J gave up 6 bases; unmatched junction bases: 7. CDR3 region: CASSVTSVSSNEQFF. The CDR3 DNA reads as TGTGCCAGCAGCGTGACTAGCGTGAGTAGCAATGAGCAGTTCTTC.

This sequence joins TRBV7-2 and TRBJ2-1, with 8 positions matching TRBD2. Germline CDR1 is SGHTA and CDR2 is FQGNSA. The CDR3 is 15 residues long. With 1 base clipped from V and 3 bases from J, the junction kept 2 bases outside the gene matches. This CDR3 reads CASSLERGFYNEQFF. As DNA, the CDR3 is TGTGCCAGCAGCTTAGAGCGGGGGTTCTACAATGAGCAGTTCTTC.

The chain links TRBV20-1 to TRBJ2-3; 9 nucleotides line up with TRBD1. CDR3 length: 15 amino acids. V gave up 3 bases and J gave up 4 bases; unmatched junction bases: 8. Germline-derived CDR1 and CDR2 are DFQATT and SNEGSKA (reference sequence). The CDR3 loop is CSASSPGQGADTQYF. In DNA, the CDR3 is TGCAGTGCTAGTAGTCCGGGACAGGGTGCAGATACGCAGTATTTT.

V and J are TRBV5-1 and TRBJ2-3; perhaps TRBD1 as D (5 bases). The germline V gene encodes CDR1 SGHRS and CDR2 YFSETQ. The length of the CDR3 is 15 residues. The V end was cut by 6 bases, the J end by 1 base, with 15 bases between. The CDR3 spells CASNPQGVRTDTQYF. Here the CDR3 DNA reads TGCGCCAGCAACCCCCAGGGCGTACGCACAGATACGCAGTATTTT. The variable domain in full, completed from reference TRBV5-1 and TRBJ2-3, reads KAGVTQTPRYLIKTRGQQVTLSCSPISGHRSVSWYQQTPGQGLQFLFEYFSETQRNKGNFPGRFSGRQFSNSRSEMNVSTLELGDSALYLCASNPQGVRTDTQYFGPGTRLTVL.

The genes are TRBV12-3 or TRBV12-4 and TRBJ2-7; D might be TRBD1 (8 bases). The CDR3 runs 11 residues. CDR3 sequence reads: CATGDYYEQYF. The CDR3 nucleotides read TGTGCGACAGGGGACTACTACGAGCAGTACTTC.

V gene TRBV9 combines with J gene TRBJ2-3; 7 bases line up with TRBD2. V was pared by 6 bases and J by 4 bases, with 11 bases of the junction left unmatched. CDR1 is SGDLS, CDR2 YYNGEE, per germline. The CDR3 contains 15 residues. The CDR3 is CASTYGRGLPDTQYF. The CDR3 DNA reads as TGTGCCAGCACCTATGGGCGGGGGTTACCAGATACGCAGTATTTT.

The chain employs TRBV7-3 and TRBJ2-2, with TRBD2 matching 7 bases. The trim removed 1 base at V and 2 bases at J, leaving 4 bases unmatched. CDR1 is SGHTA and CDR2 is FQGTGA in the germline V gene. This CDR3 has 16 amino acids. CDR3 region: CASSLSGGRNTGELFF. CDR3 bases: TGTGCCAGCAGCTTAAGTGGCGGGAGAAACACCGGGGAGCTGTTTTTT. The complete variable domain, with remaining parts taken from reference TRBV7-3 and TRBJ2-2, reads GAGVSQTPSNKVTEKGKYVELRCDPISGHTALYWYRQSLGQGPEFLIYFQGTGAADDSGLPNDRFFAVRPEGSVSTLKIQRTERGDSAVYLCASSLSGGRNTGELFFGEGSRLTVL.

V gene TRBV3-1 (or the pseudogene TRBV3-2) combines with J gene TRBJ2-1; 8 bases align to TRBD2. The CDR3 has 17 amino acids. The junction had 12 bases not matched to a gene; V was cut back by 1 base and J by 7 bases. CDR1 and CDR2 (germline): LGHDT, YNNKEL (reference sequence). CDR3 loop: CASSQVGGSRGANEQFF. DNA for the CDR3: TGTGCCAGCAGCCAAGTTGGGGGCTCGCGGGGGGCTAATGAGCAGTTCTTC.

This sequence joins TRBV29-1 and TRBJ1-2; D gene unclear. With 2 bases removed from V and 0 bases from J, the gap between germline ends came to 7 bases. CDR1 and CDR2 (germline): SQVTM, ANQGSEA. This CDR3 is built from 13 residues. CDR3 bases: TGCAGCGTTGAAACAGAGTCTAACTATGGCTACACCTTC. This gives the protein CSVETESNYGYTF.

The CDR3 DNA reads TGTGCCAGCAGCCTGCGGACTAGCGGGGCCTACGAGCAGTACTTC. Protein sequence: CASSLRTSGAYEQYF. The gene calls are TRBV5-6 and TRBJ2-7; 12 nucleotides agree with TRBD2. The germline V gene encodes CDR1 SGHDT and CDR2 YYEEEE. Trimming removed 4 bases from V and 2 bases from J; junction bases left unmatched: 4. This CDR3 region has 15 residues.

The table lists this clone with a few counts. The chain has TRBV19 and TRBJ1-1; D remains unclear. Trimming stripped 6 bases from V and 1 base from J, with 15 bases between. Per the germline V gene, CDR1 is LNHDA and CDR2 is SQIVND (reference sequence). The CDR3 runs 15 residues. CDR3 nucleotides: TGTGCCAGTAGCACACTGAGGGCGGGGAACACTGAAGCTTTCTTT. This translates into CASSTLRAGNTEAFF.

This CDR3 reads CASSADINYGYTF. CDR3 in DNA: TGCGCCAGCAGCGCGGACATTAACTATGGCTACACCTTC. J is TRBJ1-2 and V is TRBV5-1; possible D gene TRBD1, 5 bases. V was trimmed by 4 bases and J by 1 base, leaving 8 bases between them. CDR1 and CDR2 (germline): SGHRS, YFSETQ. The CDR3 loop spans 13 amino acids.

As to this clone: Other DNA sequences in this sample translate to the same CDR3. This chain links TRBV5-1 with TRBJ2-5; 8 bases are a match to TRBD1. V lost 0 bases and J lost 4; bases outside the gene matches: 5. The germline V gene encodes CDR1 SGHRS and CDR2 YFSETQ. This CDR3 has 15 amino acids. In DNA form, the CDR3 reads TGCGCCAGCAGCTTGGGGCAGGGGGCTGGAGAGACCCAGTACTTC. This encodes CASSLGQGAGETQYF.

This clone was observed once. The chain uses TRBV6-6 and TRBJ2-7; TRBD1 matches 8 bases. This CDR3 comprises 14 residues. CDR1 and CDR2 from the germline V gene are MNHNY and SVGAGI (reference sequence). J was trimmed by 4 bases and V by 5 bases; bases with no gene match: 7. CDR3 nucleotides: TGTGCCAGCAGTCGCGGACAGGGTTCGTACGAGCAGTACTTC. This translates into CASSRGQGSYEQYF.

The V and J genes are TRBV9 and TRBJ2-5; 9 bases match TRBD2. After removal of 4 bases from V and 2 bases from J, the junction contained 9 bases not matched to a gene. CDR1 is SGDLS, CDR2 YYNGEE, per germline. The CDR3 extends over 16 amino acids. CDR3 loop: CASSSQISGGQETQYF. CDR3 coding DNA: TGTGCCAGCAGCTCCCAAATTAGCGGGGGTCAAGAGACCCAGTACTTC.

The DNA for the CDR3 is TGTGCCAGCAGCCAAGGGGGCCGCTATGGCTACACCTTC. Its translation is CASSQGGRYGYTF. V usage is TRBV7-2 and J usage is TRBJ1-2, with 7 bases lining up with TRBD1. The V segment lost 5 bases and the J segment 4 bases; nucleotides outside the gene matches: 4. The CDR3 loop spans 13 amino acids. Germline CDR1 reads SGHTA; CDR2 reads FQGNSA.

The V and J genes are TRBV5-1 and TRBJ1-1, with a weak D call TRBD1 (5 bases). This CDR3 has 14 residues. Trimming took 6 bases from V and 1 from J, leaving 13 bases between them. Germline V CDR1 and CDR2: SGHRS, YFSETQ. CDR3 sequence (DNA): TGCGCCAGCATCAAGGACACTGGGAACACTGAAGCTTTCTTT. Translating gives CASIKDTGNTEAFF.

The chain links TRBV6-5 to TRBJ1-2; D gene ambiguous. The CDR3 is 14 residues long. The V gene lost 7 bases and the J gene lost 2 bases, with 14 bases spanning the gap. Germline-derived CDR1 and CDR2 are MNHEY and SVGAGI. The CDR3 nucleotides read TGTGCCAGCATGGTGGACCCGGGGAACTATGGCTACACCTTC. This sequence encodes CASMVDPGNYGYTF.